The 14 T cell receptor beta chains below come from one sample, sequenced in a study of blood T cell repertoires in COVID-19. The assay was immunoSEQ multiplex PCR, and TCRdb's table has in-frame clones only and misses some. The repertoire holds 200,000 to 250,000 clones, with approximately 77% as singletons. The sequenced sample consisted of peripheral blood. The receptors were gathered from a woman aged 80 or older with acute or convalescent COVID-19.

The rearrangement links TRBV2 to TRBJ2-5; maybe TRBD1 (5 bases). The germline V and J ends were trimmed by 0 bases and 7 bases, with 6 bases remaining between them. The CDR3 runs 12 residues. Germline CDR1 and CDR2: SNHLY and FYNNEI. CDR3 sequence: CASSEATVTQYF. Here the CDR3 DNA reads TGTGCCAGCAGTGAAGCGACAGTGACCCAGTACTTC.

The CDR3 sequence is CATNDRGNTEAFF. The CDR3 bases are TGTGCCACCAATGACAGGGGGAACACTGAAGCTTTCTTT. The rearrangement uses TRBV24-1 and TRBJ1-1; 8 bases fit TRBD1. The CDR3 has 13 amino acids. Germline assignment: CDR1 KGHDR and CDR2 SFDVKD. Unmatched junction bases numbered 2, after V lost 8 bases and J lost 1 base.

To note about this clone: A read error may account for a junction end that differs from germline. The chain has TRBV2 and TRBJ1-2; perhaps TRBD1 as D (5 bases). Germline CDR1 SNHLY, CDR2 FYNNEI. This CDR3 has 14 residues. The CDR3 sequence: CASTMGGSKYGYTF. The CDR3 DNA sequence: TGTGCCAGCACCATGGGGGGGTCTAAGTATGGCTACACCTTC.

This chain joins TRBV5-4 and TRBJ1-2, with D unresolved. The germline CDR1 and CDR2 sequences are SGHNT and YYREEE (reference sequence). This CDR3 has 13 amino acids. V was pared by 0 bases and J by 5 bases, with 8 bases between. CDR3 protein: CASSLVTEYGYTF. The CDR3 nucleotides are TGTGCCAGCAGCTTGGTTACAGAGTATGGCTACACCTTC.

The CDR3 nucleotides read TGTGCCACCAGTGACTGGGCCGCCACAGATACGCAGTATTTT. This translates into CATSDWAATDTQYF. The gene calls are TRBV24-1 and TRBJ2-3, with unresolved D. The ends were cut back, 4 bases at V and 2 bases at J, with 9 bases in the middle. In germline, CDR1 is KGHDR, CDR2 SFDVKD. The CDR3 runs 14 residues.

This chain links TRBV6-5 with TRBJ1-2; unclear D gene. The V gene lost 6 bases and the J gene lost 4 bases, with 12 bases spanning the gap. The CDR3 contains 13 residues. Germline V gives CDR1 MNHEY, CDR2 SVGAGI. Written as DNA, the CDR3 is TGTGCCAGCAGCCCAGCGGGTCCCTATGGCTACACCTTC. Encoded protein: CASSPAGPYGYTF.

The chain couples TRBV25-1 to TRBJ2-6; D gene ambiguous. Deletions cut 3 bases from V and 0 bases from J, with 15 bases between. Germline lookup yields CDR1 MGHDK and CDR2 SYGVNS. There are 18 residues in the CDR3. The CDR3 reads CASSDYDRGTSGANVLTF. The DNA for the CDR3 is TGTGCCAGCAGTGATTATGACCGAGGAACCTCTGGGGCCAACGTCCTGACTTTC.

The rearrangement joins TRBV6-4 to TRBJ1-2; 9 bases line up with TRBD1. V shed 6 bases, J shed 2 bases, and the junction held 4 bases outside the gene matches. This CDR3 comprises 14 residues. Germline-derived CDR1 and CDR2 are MRHNA and SNTAGT. In DNA, the CDR3 is TGTGCCAGCAGGGAGACAGGGGGGAACTATGGCTACACCTTC. Amino acids: CASRETGGNYGYTF.

The chain uses TRBV4-2 and TRBJ2-5; TRBD2 agrees at 11 bases. Looked up from germline, CDR1 is LGHNA and CDR2 is YNFKEQ. The junction had 1 base not matched to a gene; V was cut back by 4 bases and J by 0 bases. The CDR3 is made up of 15 amino acids. The CDR3 region has the DNA TGTGCCAGCAGCCCTAGCGGGGGGAACCAAGAGACCCAGTACTTC. Amino acids: CASSPSGGNQETQYF.

The CDR3 here is CASSNGQITSNEQFF. CDR3 bases: TGTGCCAGCAGTAATGGACAGATCACTAGCAATGAGCAGTTCTTC. V usage is TRBV2 and J usage is TRBJ2-1; a possible D gene is TRBD1 (6 bases). The germline V gene has CDR1 SNHLY and CDR2 FYNNEI. The CDR3 covers 15 residues. Trimming took off 5 bases at V and 6 bases at J, with 17 bases between the two ends.

The rearrangement joins TRBV6-1 to TRBJ2-1, with 8 bases matching TRBD2. V shed 2 bases, J shed 5 bases, and the junction held 5 bases outside the gene matches. Germline V lookup: CDR1 MNHNS, CDR2 SASEGT. This CDR3 spans 15 amino acids. CDR3 protein: CASSEWTSRNNEQFF. The CDR3 region has the DNA TGTGCCAGCAGTGAATGGACTAGCAGGAACAATGAGCAGTTCTTC.

This chain links TRBV7-2 with TRBJ2-3, with a weak D call TRBD2 (6 bases). The CDR3 spans 14 residues. V was cut by 5 bases and J by 8 bases, with 17 bases left in between. Per the germline V gene, CDR1 is SGHTA and CDR2 is FQGNSA. The CDR3, as DNA: TGTGCCAGCAGCCCCGAGCGGGTGCGGCGTACGCAGTATTTT. This codes for CASSPERVRRTQYF. The whole variable domain, remainder taken from reference TRBV7-2 and TRBJ2-3, is GAGVSQSPSNKVTEKGKDVELRCDPISGHTALYWYRQSLGQGLEFLIYFQGNSAPDKSGLPSDRFSAERTGGSVSTLTIQRTQQEDSAVYLCASSPERVRRTQYFGPGTRLTVL.

Only one count was recorded for this clone. The J gene is TRBJ1-1, the V gene TRBV18; D uncertain. The CDR3 sequence is 13 residues long. V dropped 3 bases and J dropped 6 bases, with 11 bases sitting between them. Germline-derived CDR1 and CDR2 are KGHSH and LQKENI. CDR3 amino acids: CASSPSPVPEAFF. The DNA of the CDR3 is TGTGCCAGCTCACCGTCTCCGGTCCCTGAAGCTTTCTTT. Using reference TRBV18 and TRBJ1-1 for the parts outside the CDR3, the full variable domain is NAGVMQNPRHLVRRRGQEARLRCSPMKGHSHVYWYRQLPEEGLKFMVYLQKENIIDESGMPKERFSAEFPKEGPSILRIQQVVRGDSAAYFCASSPSPVPEAFFGQGTRLTVV.

The chain combines TRBV7-9 with TRBJ2-1; 9 bases match TRBD1. The V gene's germline CDR1 is SEHNR and CDR2 FQNEAQ (reference sequence). The CDR3 contains 15 residues. Trimming cost V 5 bases and J 6 bases; bases outside gene matches: 8. The CDR3 coding sequence is TGTGCCAGCAGCGGATGGACAGGGGATATCAATGAGCAGTTCTTC. Amino acid sequence: CASSGWTGDINEQFF.